A single sample is the source of the 27 T cell receptor beta chains below, sequenced in a study of T-cell reconstitution after alpha-beta-depleted transplantation in children. Preparation of the TCRbeta library involved a method that used unique molecular identifiers. TCRdb recomputed calls from the PCR reads with MiXCR, one row per CDR3 protein. The table has 80,000 to 100,000 distinct CDR3 sequences, 20% to 30% seen once. The material sequenced was PBMCs, taken before TCRalphabeta/CD19-depleted stem cell transplant. Receptors originate from a boy aged 2 to 10 with acute lymphoblastic leukemia, due to receive a stem cell transplant.

This clonotype was observed many times. The chain employs TRBV10-3 and TRBJ2-1; 10 nucleotides align to TRBD2. The V segment lost 6 bases and the J segment 3 bases; nucleotides outside the gene matches: 11. The CDR3 is 17 residues long. Germline V lookup: CDR1 ENHRY, CDR2 SYGVKD. The CDR3 sequence: CAISGLAEGLGYNEQFF. CDR3 DNA: TGTGCCATCAGCGGACTAGCGGAGGGGCTAGGCTACAATGAGCAGTTCTTC.

This clonotype has more than one count but fewer than ten. CDR3: CASSPVQETQYF. The CDR3 DNA follows: TGTGCCAGCAGCCCTGTGCAAGAGACCCAGTACTTC. This chain uses TRBV6-2 or TRBV6-3 with TRBJ2-5; unclear D gene. The CDR3 contains 12 residues. Germline CDR1 is MNHEY and CDR2 is SVGEGT. V was shortened by 6 bases and J by 2 bases, with 7 bases between the two germline ends.

In its sample, this clonotype was seen a few times. This chain joins TRBV7-2 and TRBJ2-7, with 7 bases lining up with TRBD1. Germline V gene sequence: CDR1 SGHTA, CDR2 FQGNSA. V lost 4 bases to trimming and J lost 1 base; unmatched junction nucleotides: 7. CDR3 length: 15 amino acids. This chain's CDR3 is CASSYGSGQSYEQYF. As DNA, the CDR3 is TGTGCCAGCAGCTACGGGTCGGGACAGTCCTACGAGCAGTACTTC.

This clonotype was counted a few times. The chain joins TRBV12-3 or TRBV12-4 to TRBJ1-1, with unresolved D. V was pared by 1 base and J by 6 bases, with 9 bases between. The CDR3 covers 13 residues. CDR3 sequence reads: CASSLGESSEAFF. The CDR3 DNA reads TGTGCCAGCAGTTTAGGGGAGAGCTCTGAAGCTTTCTTT.

This clonotype was seen repeatedly, ten times or more. The rearrangement links TRBV27 to TRBJ2-6; no clear D. The CDR3 extends over 16 amino acids. Deletions cut 3 bases from V and 0 bases from J, with 9 bases between. Germline CDR1 reads MNHEY; CDR2 reads SMNVEV (reference sequence). The CDR3 is CASSLLMGSGANVLTF. CDR3 bases: TGTGCCAGCAGTTTGTTGATGGGCTCTGGGGCCAACGTCCTGACTTTC.

The gene calls are TRBV7-9 and TRBJ1-3; unclear D gene. Per the germline V gene, CDR1 is SEHNR and CDR2 is FQNEAQ (reference sequence). V lost 7 bases to trimming and J lost 4 bases, with 17 bases between them. This CDR3 comprises 15 residues. In DNA form, the CDR3 reads TGTGCCAGCACCCCCTCGGCAGTCCCAGGAAACACCATATATTTT. It translates to CASTPSAVPGNTIYF.

The V gene is TRBV6-5, the J gene TRBJ1-5; perhaps TRBD1 as D (6 bases). The CDR3 is 14 residues long. CDR1 is MNHEY, CDR2 SVGAGI, per germline. V shed 2 bases and J shed 7 bases, with 12 bases lying between them. The CDR3 region is CASSYGSGDQPQHF. The CDR3, as DNA: TGTGCCAGCAGTTACGGGTCAGGGGACCAGCCCCAGCATTTT.

J is TRBJ1-3 and V is TRBV5-1; D is perhaps TRBD1 (5 bases). This CDR3 comprises 15 residues. Germline V gene data show CDR1 as SGHRS and CDR2 as YFSETQ. Trimming took 4 bases from V and 2 from J, leaving 13 bases between them. CDR3 loop: CASSAQVPPGNTIYF. For the CDR3, the DNA is TGCGCCAGCAGCGCACAGGTGCCCCCTGGAAACACCATATATTTT.

There are a few counts of this clonotype. The chain employs TRBV6-5 and TRBJ1-2; D is uncertain. Germline CDR1 and CDR2: MNHEY and SVGAGI. Trimming removed 4 bases at V and 4 bases at J, with 7 bases between. The CDR3 runs to 12 residues. CDR3 sequence (DNA): TGTGCCAGCAGTTTCAAGGGCTATGGCTACACCTTC. Its protein is CASSFKGYGYTF.

This clonotype was detected many times. V usage is TRBV4-1 and J usage is TRBJ1-1, with TRBD1 matching over 9 bases. Germline V gene data show CDR1 as MGHRA and CDR2 as YSYEKL. J gave up 5 bases and V 4 bases, and 17 bases lay outside the gene matches. The length of the CDR3 is 18 residues. CDR3 bases: TGCGCCAGCAGCCCCCTCGGGACAGGGTATTCGGGGGGGACTGAAGCTTTCTTT. This gives the protein CASSPLGTGYSGGTEAFF.

The table lists this clonotype with a few counts. The chain carries TRBV7-8 and TRBJ2-1, with no clear D. Germline CDR1 is SGHVS and CDR2 is FQNEAQ. CDR3 length: 11 amino acids. V was clipped by 1 base and J by 9 bases, with 4 bases between them. The CDR3 loop reads CASSLVGEQFF. Written as DNA, the CDR3 is TGTGCCAGCAGCTTAGTGGGTGAGCAGTTCTTC.

The V gene is TRBV7-9, the J gene TRBJ2-1; D call uncertain. V lost 2 bases to trimming and J lost 8 bases, with 10 bases between them. Per the germline V gene, CDR1 is SEHNR and CDR2 is FQNEAQ (reference sequence). This CDR3 comprises 13 residues. The CDR3 loop reads CASSLSLRDEQFF. In nucleotides, the CDR3 is TGTGCCAGCAGCTTAAGTCTTCGCGATGAGCAGTTCTTC.

This sequence joins TRBV11-1 and TRBJ2-1; D is undetermined. The CDR3 loop spans 17 amino acids. Trimming left V 3 bases short and J 7 bases short, with 22 bases between. Looked up from germline, CDR1 is SGHAT and CDR2 is FQDESV (reference sequence). Here the CDR3 DNA reads TGTGCCAGCAGCTTGGGCCCATCAGTCGGTCCCCTAAATGAGCAGTTCTTC. This gives the protein CASSLGPSVGPLNEQFF.

The chain carries TRBV12-3 or TRBV12-4 and TRBJ2-3, with D maybe TRBD2 (5 bases). Trimming removed 11 bases at V and 3 bases at J, with 9 bases between. CDR3 length: 11 residues. CDR3 amino acids: CALGVTDTQYF. The CDR3 region has the DNA TGTGCCCTCGGGGTTACAGATACGCAGTATTTT.

This sequence joins TRBV5-8 and TRBJ2-5; D gene uncertain. Germline CDR1 SGHTS, CDR2 YDEGEE. The CDR3 loop spans 15 amino acids. Trimming left V 6 bases short and J 4 bases short, with 19 bases between. The CDR3 loop is CASILLAPLRETQYF. The CDR3 DNA is TGTGCCAGCATCCTTTTGGCCCCACTACGAGAGACCCAGTACTTC.

This clonotype occurred a few times. The CDR3 loop is CASSQGWGSGKETQYF. CDR3 in DNA: TGTGCCAGCAGCCAAGGATGGGGGAGTGGGAAAGAGACCCAGTACTTC. The chain carries TRBV14 and TRBJ2-5; D may correspond to TRBD1 or TRBD2 (5 bases each). V gave up 1 base and J gave up 3 bases, with 15 bases separating them. CDR3 length: 16 amino acids. Germline V lookup: CDR1 SGHDN, CDR2 FVKESK.

This chain joins TRBV12-5 and TRBJ2-1; TRBD2 aligns across 13 bases. Germline CDR1 reads LGHNT; CDR2 reads FRNRAP. The CDR3 has 14 amino acids. The ends lost 8 bases at V and 9 bases at J; junction bases unmatched: 7. This chain's CDR3 is CASRTSGSSGEQFF. The CDR3 DNA is TGTGCTAGTCGGACTAGCGGGAGCAGTGGTGAGCAGTTCTTC.

The V and J genes are TRBV10-2 and TRBJ2-1; TRBD2 is a possible D gene (6 bases). Germline V gene data show CDR1 as WSHSY and CDR2 as SAAADI. The V gene lost 5 bases and the J gene lost 6 bases, with 14 bases spanning the gap. The CDR3 runs to 14 residues. The CDR3 reads CASSPGLGSNEQFF. The CDR3 DNA follows: TGCGCCAGCAGTCCGGGACTGGGGTCCAATGAGCAGTTCTTC.

CDR3 region: CSASRGTRDTQYF. DNA of the CDR3: TGCAGTGCTAGTAGGGGGACTAGGGATACGCAGTATTTT. The rearrangement joins TRBV20-1 to TRBJ2-3, with TRBD2 matching over 8 bases. CDR3 length: 13 amino acids. The V gene's germline CDR1 is DFQATT and CDR2 SNEGSKA (reference sequence). Unmatched junction bases numbered 5, after V lost 3 bases and J lost 6 bases.

By share, this clonotype ranks as medium-sized. The chain recombines TRBV5-1 with TRBJ2-5; TRBD1 matches 7 bases. Germline values: CDR1 SGHRS, CDR2 YFSETQ. The J segment lost 2 bases and the V segment lost 5 bases, leaving 6 bases of the junction unmatched. This CDR3 is built from 14 residues. The CDR3 sequence is CASSRDSQQETQYF. Here the CDR3 DNA reads TGCGCCAGCAGTAGGGACAGCCAGCAAGAGACCCAGTACTTC.

This rearrangement joins TRBV15 to TRBJ2-5; possible D gene TRBD1, 6 bases. The germline CDR1 and CDR2 sequences are LNHNV and YYDKDF (reference sequence). This CDR3 has 16 amino acids. The ends were cut back, 0 bases at V and 4 bases at J, with 15 bases in the middle. CDR3 region: CATSRDLWTVTETQYF. CDR3 DNA sequence: TGTGCCACCAGCAGAGATTTGTGGACAGTCACAGAGACCCAGTACTTC.

This chain uses TRBV7-9 with TRBJ2-7; 9 bases agree with TRBD1. Trimming removed 4 bases from V and 2 bases from J; junction bases left unmatched: 9. The germline V gene encodes CDR1 SEHNR and CDR2 FQNEAQ (reference sequence). The CDR3 loop spans 16 amino acids. The CDR3 DNA reads as TGTGCCAGCAGCTCCAGTGCCGGGACAGGGCCCTACGAGCAGTACTTC. It is translated as CASSSSAGTGPYEQYF.

This clonotype was recorded a few times. V is TRBV4-1 and J is TRBJ2-5; TRBD2 might be the D (6 bases). Trimming stripped 6 bases from V and 2 bases from J, with 19 bases between. This CDR3 spans 16 amino acids. Germline CDR1 reads MGHRA; CDR2 reads YSYEKL. As DNA, the CDR3 is TGCGCCAGCAGTGGTAGCGGAGGGGCCCGGCAAGAGACCCAGTACTTC. It specifies CASSGSGGARQETQYF.

The chain couples TRBV20-1 to TRBJ2-5; D unresolved. Germline-derived CDR1 and CDR2 are DFQATT and SNEGSKA (reference sequence). Trimming shortened V by 0 bases and J by 3 bases, and 11 bases separated the two germline ends. The CDR3 runs to 14 residues. The CDR3 loop is CSARDLYRKETQYF. CDR3 DNA sequence: TGCAGTGCTAGAGATCTGTACAGAAAAGAGACCCAGTACTTC.

This rearrangement joins TRBV20-1 to TRBJ2-3, with 9 bases identical to TRBD1. CDR1 is DFQATT, CDR2 SNEGSKA, per germline (reference sequence). The CDR3 loop spans 14 amino acids. V dropped 2 bases and J dropped 6; count of bases not matched to a gene: 6. The CDR3 region is CSARKGQGRDTQYF. CDR3 nucleotide sequence: TGCAGTGCTAGAAAGGGACAGGGAAGGGATACGCAGTATTTT.

The chain carries TRBV12-3 or TRBV12-4 and TRBJ2-7; D gene uncertain. V lost 2 bases and J 5 bases, leaving 10 bases between the germline ends. There are 13 residues in the CDR3. DNA for the CDR3: TGTGCCAGCAGTTTATATGGCGGCAACGAGCAGTACTTC. Encoded protein: CASSLYGGNEQYF.

The chain couples TRBV7-3 to TRBJ2-1; tentatively, D is TRBD1 (6 bases). Germline V gives CDR1 SGHTA, CDR2 FQGTGA. Trimming stripped 1 base from V and 0 bases from J, with 13 bases between. The CDR3 totals 17 residues. CDR3 DNA: TGTGCCAGCAGCTTAAGGCCGACAGGTTACTCCTACAATGAGCAGTTCTTC. Translation: CASSLRPTGYSYNEQFF.